This entry lists 23 T cell receptor beta chains sequenced from one sample in a study of CD8 T cells in ankylosing spondylitis. Using its own MiXCR run on the 5' RACE reads, TCRdb lists one record per CDR3 protein. Among approximately 290,000 distinct CDR3 sequences listed, about a fifth were seen once. Specimen: blood, either unsorted or a sorted T cell fraction (not recorded which). Every receptor here comes from a female donor with ankylosing spondylitis or in good health (not recorded which).

This clonotype occurred a few times. The chain couples TRBV7-3 to TRBJ2-1; no clear D. Germline V lookup: CDR1 SGHTA, CDR2 FQGTGA. The CDR3 spans 16 residues. V lost 2 bases to trimming and J lost 0 bases, with 11 bases between them. DNA for the CDR3: TGTGCCAGCAGCTTAGGCCCCCCGAGCTCCTACAATGAGCAGTTCTTC. Amino acid sequence: CASSLGPPSSYNEQFF.

This clonotype has ten or more counts. The rearrangement uses TRBV29-1 and TRBJ2-1, with 9 bases lining up with TRBD2. There are 14 residues in the CDR3. CDR1 is SQVTM and CDR2 is ANQGSEA in the germline V gene. After removal of 1 base from V and 16 bases from J, the junction contained 14 bases not matched to a gene. The CDR3 protein is CSVEAWREGQIEFF. The CDR3 DNA sequence: TGCAGCGTTGAAGCATGGCGGGAGGGCCAAATCGAATTCTTC.

This clonotype occurred a few times. This chain links TRBV18 with TRBJ2-7; D unresolved. This CDR3 comprises 15 residues. Germline V lookup: CDR1 KGHSH, CDR2 LQKENI. Between the trimmed V and J ends, which lost 1 base and 4 bases, there was a span of 14 bases. CDR3 sequence (DNA): TGTGCCAGCTCACCACTTCAGCGACCCGCTTACGAGCAGTACTTC. Protein: CASSPLQRPAYEQYF.

This sequence joins TRBV12-3 or TRBV12-4 and TRBJ2-1; D remains ambiguous. V dropped 2 bases and J dropped 5 bases, with 7 bases sitting between them. CDR3 length: 13 amino acids. CDR3 amino acids: CASSLPFDNEQFF. CDR3 DNA sequence: TGTGCCAGCAGTTTACCATTTGACAATGAGCAGTTCTTC.

This clonotype was counted many times. The chain combines TRBV12-3 or TRBV12-4 with TRBJ1-1; D not certain. V shed 1 base and J shed 8 bases, with 5 bases lying between them. The CDR3 has 11 residues. CDR3 bases: TGTGCCAGCAGTTTAGTCGGGGAAGCTTTCTTT. It encodes CASSLVGEAFF.

The rearrangement links TRBV7-9 to TRBJ2-3, with TRBD2 matching 11 bases. V dropped 5 bases and J dropped 4; count of bases not matched to a gene: 5. Germline V gene data show CDR1 as SEHNR and CDR2 as FQNEAQ (reference sequence). The length of the CDR3 is 15 residues. The CDR3 loop reads CASSPTSGMSDTQYF. In nucleotides, the CDR3 is TGTGCCAGCAGCCCGACTAGCGGGATGTCAGATACGCAGTATTTT.

V and J are TRBV20-1 and TRBJ2-7, with 13 bases identical to TRBD2. The V gene's germline CDR1 is DFQATT and CDR2 SNEGSKA (reference sequence). The CDR3 covers 14 residues. J was trimmed by 3 bases and V by 6 bases; bases with no gene match: 5. CDR3 in DNA: TGCAGTGCCTCTCGGACTAGCGGGAGCTACGAGCAGTACTTC. This gives the protein CSASRTSGSYEQYF.

The chain joins TRBV11-2 to TRBJ2-1; 7 nucleotides match TRBD2. The CDR3 is 20 residues long. J was trimmed by 3 bases and V by 1 base; bases with no gene match: 18. From germline, CDR1 is SGHAT and CDR2 FQNNGV. In DNA, the CDR3 is TGTGCCAGCAGCTTAGGTAGCGGGCCGATTCCTCAGGTGCGCTACAATGAGCAGTTCTTC. This sequence encodes CASSLGSGPIPQVRYNEQFF. Full variable domain (remainder filled in from reference TRBV11-2 and TRBJ2-1): EAGVAQSPRYKIIEKRQSVAFWCNPISGHATLYWYQQILGQGPKLLIQFQNNGVVDDSQLPKDRFSAERLKGVDSTLKIQPAKLEDSAVYLCASSLGSGPIPQVRYNEQFFGPGTRLTVL.

This clonotype was picked up a small number of times. The CDR3 here is CASRRGQGETQYF. CDR3 in DNA: TGTGCCAGCAGAAGGGGACAGGGAGAGACCCAGTACTTC. This rearrangement joins TRBV7-9 to TRBJ2-5, with 9 bases that match TRBD1. This CDR3 is 13 amino acids long. With 6 bases clipped from V and 4 bases from J, the junction kept 3 bases outside the gene matches. CDR1 is SEHNR, CDR2 FQNEAQ, per germline (reference sequence).

This clonotype was seen more than once but under ten times. The rearrangement joins TRBV19 to TRBJ1-1; D might be TRBD1 (6 bases). V shed 3 bases and J shed 1 base, with 6 bases lying between them. Germline assignment: CDR1 LNHDA and CDR2 SQIVND (reference sequence). CDR3 length: 13 amino acids. The CDR3 DNA sequence: TGTGCCAGTAGTATGGGACAGAACACTGAAGCTTTCTTT. It yields the protein CASSMGQNTEAFF. Using reference TRBV19 and TRBJ1-1 for the parts outside the CDR3, the full variable domain is DGGITQSPKYLFRKEGQNVTLSCEQNLNHDAMYWYRQDPGQGLRLIYYSQIVNDFQKGDIAEGYSVSREKKESFPLTVTSAQKNPTAFYLCASSMGQNTEAFFGQGTRLTVV.

This chain connects TRBV20-1 to TRBJ2-7; 8 bases line up with TRBD2. Germline V lookup: CDR1 DFQATT, CDR2 SNEGSKA (reference sequence). This CDR3 spans 16 amino acids. V was clipped by 5 bases and J by 0 bases; unmatched bases: 12. CDR3 sequence reads: CSARRSPGTSSYEQYF. DNA of the CDR3: TGCAGTGCTCGACGATCACCCGGGACTAGCTCCTACGAGCAGTACTTC.

This clonotype was counted between two and nine times. The rearrangement joins TRBV5-5 to TRBJ1-6; tentatively, D is TRBD1 (6 bases). Trimming took off 4 bases at V and 9 bases at J, with 11 bases between the two ends. Germline-derived CDR1 and CDR2 are SGHKS and YYEKEE (reference sequence). CDR3 length: 13 amino acids. Here the CDR3 DNA reads TGTGCCAGCAGCCGACAGGACAGTTCACCCCTCCACTTT. This gives the protein CASSRQDSSPLHF.

This clonotype was observed a handful of times. V is TRBV12-3 or TRBV12-4 and J is TRBJ2-1; TRBD2 is a possible D gene (6 bases). This CDR3 region has 13 residues. The germline V and J ends were trimmed by 4 bases and 7 bases, with 11 bases remaining between them. The CDR3 coding sequence is TGTGCCAGCAGTTGGCGGACTACGAATGAGCAGTTCTTC. Protein product: CASSWRTTNEQFF.

The genes are TRBV6-1 and TRBJ2-5, with 12 bases identical to TRBD2. The junction had 8 bases not matched to a gene; V was cut back by 7 bases and J by 5 bases. CDR1 is MNHNS and CDR2 is SASEGT in the germline V gene. The CDR3 has 15 residues. The CDR3 bases are TGTGCCAGCAAAACGACTAGCGGGAGTGGTGAGACCCAGTACTTC. Protein: CASKTTSGSGETQYF.

This clonotype was observed a handful of times. The V call is TRBV20-1, the J call TRBJ1-6; TRBD1 is a possible D gene (5 bases). The germline V gene encodes CDR1 DFQATT and CDR2 SNEGSKA (reference sequence). Trimming pared 5 bases from V and 4 bases from J, leaving 12 bases between. The CDR3 is 14 amino acids. CDR3: CSAGRTQYNSPLHF. The CDR3 nucleotides read TGCAGTGCTGGGAGGACACAATATAATTCACCCCTCCACTTT.

In its sample, this clonotype was seen a few times. The rearrangement links TRBV20-1 to TRBJ2-2; TRBD1 is a possible D gene (6 bases). Trimming removed 6 bases from V and 5 bases from J, with 13 bases in between. The CDR3 has 13 amino acids. Germline lookup yields CDR1 DFQATT and CDR2 SNEGSKA (reference sequence). In DNA, the CDR3 is TGCAGTGCCGGGACACCCCCAACCGGGGAGCTGTTTTTT. Its protein is CSAGTPPTGELFF.

This clonotype has ten or more counts. The chain carries TRBV6-1 and TRBJ1-3, with D unresolved. From germline, CDR1 is MNHNS and CDR2 SASEGT. The CDR3 covers 16 residues. V lost 5 bases to trimming and J lost 1 base, with 15 bases between them. The CDR3 nucleotides are TGTGCCAGCAGTCCTGGGATCGTTACGTCTGGAAACACCATATATTTT. Translation: CASSPGIVTSGNTIYF.

This clonotype came up a few times. V gene TRBV11-2 combines with J gene TRBJ2-1; 8 nucleotides agree with TRBD1. Unmatched junction bases numbered 6, after V lost 2 bases and J lost 0 bases. The CDR3 runs to 17 residues. Germline assignment: CDR1 SGHAT and CDR2 FQNNGV. CDR3 sequence reads: CASSLPPGTGSYNEQFF. The DNA of the CDR3 is TGTGCCAGCAGCTTACCCCCAGGGACAGGCTCCTACAATGAGCAGTTCTTC.

This clonotype has just a few counts. This chain uses TRBV6-5 with TRBJ1-4, with D unclear. CDR1 and CDR2 (germline): MNHEY, SVGAGI. This CDR3 has 13 residues. V was cut by 4 bases and J by 5 bases, with 8 bases left in between. The CDR3 loop reads CASSFRYNEKLFF. In DNA, the CDR3 is TGTGCCAGCAGTTTTCGGTACAATGAAAAACTGTTTTTT.

CDR3 protein: CASSYTLGTKNTEAFF. CDR3 nucleotide sequence: TGTGCCAGCAGTTACACGTTGGGGACAAAGAACACTGAAGCTTTCTTT. This chain connects TRBV6-5 to TRBJ1-1; D is perhaps TRBD1 (6 bases). V was pared by 2 bases and J by 1 base, with 14 bases between. Germline lookup yields CDR1 MNHEY and CDR2 SVGAGI. CDR3 length: 16 amino acids.

The chain uses TRBV6-5 and TRBJ1-2, with D possibly matching TRBD1 (6 bases). The V gene's germline CDR1 is MNHEY and CDR2 SVGAGI. The CDR3 has 12 residues. Trimming left V 6 bases short and J 4 bases short, with 9 bases between. CDR3 loop: CASRDSLYGYTF. The CDR3 DNA follows: TGTGCCAGCAGGGACAGTCTCTATGGCTACACCTTC.

The chain recombines TRBV5-1 with TRBJ2-3; TRBD2 matches 10 bases. This CDR3 region has 16 residues. The germline CDR1 and CDR2 sequences are SGHRS and YFSETQ. V trimming: 5 bases; J trimming: 4 bases; junction bases outside the gene matches: 10. CDR3 sequence (DNA): TGCGCCAGCAGTCAGATCCCTAGCGGGAGTGCAGATACGCAGTATTTT. This sequence encodes CASSQIPSGSADTQYF.

This chain links TRBV28 with TRBJ2-5; D is undetermined. In germline, CDR1 is MDHEN, CDR2 SYDVKM. The CDR3 is 14 residues long. V gave up 1 base and J gave up 5 bases, with 11 bases separating them. This chain's CDR3 is CASSLSVRVETQYF. CDR3 DNA: TGTGCCAGCAGTTTATCCGTTAGGGTCGAGACCCAGTACTTC. Full variable domain (rest looked up from reference TRBV28 and TRBJ2-5): DVKVTQSSRYLVKRTGEKVFLECVQDMDHENMFWYRQDPGLGLRLIYFSYDVKMKEKGDIPEGYSVSREKKERFSLILESASTNQTSMYLCASSLSVRVETQYFGPGTRLLVL.